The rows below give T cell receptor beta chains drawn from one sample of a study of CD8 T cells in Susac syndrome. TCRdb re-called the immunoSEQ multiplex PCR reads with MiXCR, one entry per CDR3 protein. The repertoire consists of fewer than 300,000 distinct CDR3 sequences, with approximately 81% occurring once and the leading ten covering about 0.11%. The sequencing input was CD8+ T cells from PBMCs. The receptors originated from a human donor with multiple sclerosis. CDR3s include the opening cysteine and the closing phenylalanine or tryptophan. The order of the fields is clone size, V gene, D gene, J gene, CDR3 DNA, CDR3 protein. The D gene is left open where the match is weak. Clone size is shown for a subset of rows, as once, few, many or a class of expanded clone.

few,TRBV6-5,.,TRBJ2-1,TGTGCCAGCAGTTACAGCTCCTACAATGAGCAGTTCTTC,CASSYSSYNEQFF
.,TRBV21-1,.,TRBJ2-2,TGTGCCAGCAGCAAATCCGTACAGGGAGTCAACACCGGGGAGCTGTTTTTT,CASSKSVQGVNTGELFF
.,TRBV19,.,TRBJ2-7,TGTGCCAGCAGGGACATGGAGACCTACGAGCAGTACTTC,CASRDMETYEQYF
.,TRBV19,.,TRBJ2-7,TGTGCCACTACGGGACACTCATCCTACGAGCAGTACTTC,CATTGHSSYEQYF
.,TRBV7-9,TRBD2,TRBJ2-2,TGTGCCAGCAGCTTAGAGGGCGGGAGAAACGGCGGGGAGCTGTTTTTT,CASSLEGGRNGGELFF
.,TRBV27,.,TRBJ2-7,TGTGCCAGCGGGCTAGCGATTACCTACGAGCAGTACTTC,CASGLAITYEQYF
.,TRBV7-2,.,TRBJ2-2,TGTGCCAGCAGCTTTCGGGAGTTCAACACCGGGGAGCTGTTTTTT,CASSFREFNTGELFF
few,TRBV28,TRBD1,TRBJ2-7,TGTGCCAGCAGACCCGAAGACAGGGTCAGCGAGCAGTACTTC,CASRPEDRVSEQYF
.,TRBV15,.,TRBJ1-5,TGTGCCACCAGCAGAGTCGCCGGGGCCCAATATAGCAATCAGCCCCAGCATTTT,CATSRVAGAQYSNQPQHF
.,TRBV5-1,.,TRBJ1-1,TGCGCCAGCAGCTTGAGTAGGACAACCAACACTGAAGCTTTCTTT,CASSLSRTTNTEAFF
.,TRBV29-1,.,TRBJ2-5,TGCAGCGTTGAGTTCGGGGTCCAAGAGACCCAGTACTTC,CSVEFGVQETQYF
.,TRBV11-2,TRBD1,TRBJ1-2,TGTGCCAGCAGCGTTGCTCCCGACAGGGCCAACTATGGCTACACCTTC,CASSVAPDRANYGYTF
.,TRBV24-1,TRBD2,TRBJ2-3,TGTGCCACCAGTGATTTGCGGGGTAGCGGGGGACCCACAGATACGCAGTATTTT,CATSDLRGSGGPTDTQYF
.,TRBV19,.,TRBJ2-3,TGTGCCAGTAGAGCACAGAACACAGATACGCAGTATTTT,CASRAQNTDTQYF
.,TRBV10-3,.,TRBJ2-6,TGTGCCATCAGTGGAAGGGGCATCTCTGGGGCCAACGTCCTGACTTTC,CAISGRGISGANVLTF
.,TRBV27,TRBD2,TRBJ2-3,TGTGCCAGCAGTTTACTCGGGACTATTGGCCCAGATACGCAGTATTTT,CASSLLGTIGPDTQYF
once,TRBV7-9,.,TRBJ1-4,TGTGCCAGCAGCTTAAGCAGGGGACGAGAAAAACTGTTTTTT,CASSLSRGREKLFF
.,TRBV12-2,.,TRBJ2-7,TGTGCAAGTCGCTTAGGAGACCAACTAGCAGGATGTAACGTCTACGAGCAGTACTTC,CASRLGDQLAGCNVYEQYF
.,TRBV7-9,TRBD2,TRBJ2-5,TGTGCCAGCAGCTTTGGAGCGGGAGGGAGAGAGACCCAGTACTTC,CASSFGAGGRETQYF
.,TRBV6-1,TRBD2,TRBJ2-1,TGTGCCAGCAGTGCCCTCCCGGCAGGCCGGCAGTCTAGCGGGGCGTACAATGAGCAGTTCTTC,CASSALPAGRQSSGAYNEQFF
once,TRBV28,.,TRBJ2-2,TGTGCCAGCAGTTTGGAGTTCGGGGGCCGGGAGCTGTTTTTT,CASSLEFGGRELFF
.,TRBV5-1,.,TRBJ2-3,TGCGCCAGCAGCTTTGACCAGGGAAGGACAGATACGCAGTATTTT,CASSFDQGRTDTQYF
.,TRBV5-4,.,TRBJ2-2,TGTGCCAGCAGCTTTATAGGGGGTTCGGGGGAGCTGTTTTTT,CASSFIGGSGELFF
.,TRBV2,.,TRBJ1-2,TGTGCCAGCACCGACGGTGGCTACACCTTC,CASTDGGYTF
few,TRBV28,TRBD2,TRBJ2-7,TGTGCCAGCAGTTTATCCACGGGAGGGCAGGGCGAGCAGTACTTC,CASSLSTGGQGEQYF
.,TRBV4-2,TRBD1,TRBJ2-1,TGTGCCAGCAGGCTAAGGCGGGACAGGGGGTGGAATGAGCAGTTCTTC,CASRLRRDRGWNEQFF
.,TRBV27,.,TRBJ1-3,TGTGCCAGCAGTCCCTTTACCGGCGGCTCTAAAAACACCATATATTTT,CASSPFTGGSKNTIYF